The entry below describes one TCR beta chain. What it binds is not known. The data stem from a study of cytomegalovirus exposure and HLA in healthy donors. Study-level points and caveats: Cytomegalovirus status was reportedly diagnosed by the classifier with high sensitivity and specificity. Rare TCR sequences predominated, though certain public TCRs were found in many donors. Subsequent analysis showed first-cohort TCR clusters tending to co-occur in around 110 validation repertoires.

Sequencing was performed with immunoSEQ multiplex PCR; in TCRdb, only in-frame clones are kept and a portion is missing. The sample includes about 220,000 clones, 75% to 90% of them seen just once. The sequencing input was PBMCs. The sequence was collected from a woman between 25 and 40 years old in good health and CMV-seropositive.

The CDR3 loop is CAWSPPTGKRDGANVLTF. CDR3 nucleotide sequence: TGTGCCTGGAGTCCCCCGACAGGGAAGAGGGATGGGGCCAACGTCCTGACTTTC. The chain uses TRBV30 and TRBJ2-6; 7 nucleotides line up with TRBD1. Losses at the gene ends were 2 bases for V and 3 bases for J; bases not matched to a gene: 13. The CDR3 has 18 amino acids. Germline V gene sequence: CDR1 GTSNPN, CDR2 SVGIG (reference sequence).